This T cell receptor (beta chain) is from a study of OX40 agonist ivuxolimab in advanced cancers. From germline, CDR1 is MNHNS and CDR2 SASEGT. V dropped 5 bases and J dropped 2 bases, with 6 bases sitting between them. CDR3 length: 12 amino acids. The repertoire was sequenced with immunoSEQ multiplex PCR; TCRdb's copy has only in-frame clones and lacks some. The repertoire has some 70,000 clones, around 90% of them found once; the top ten carry 0.85% to 1.2%. This rearrangement joins TRBV6-1 to TRBJ1-2; no reliable D call. This sequence originates from an adult with an advanced solid tumor such as melanoma, head and neck, liver or kidney cancer. The material sequenced was CD4+ or CD8+ T cells sorted from blood, taken in a trial of the OX40 agonist ivuxolimab. The CDR3 coding sequence is TGTGCCAGCAGTCCCCAGAACTATGGCTACACCTTC. It codes for CASSPQNYGYTF.